Below, one T cell receptor beta chain is given with its context. The antigen remains unidentified. Assay used: immunoSEQ multiplex PCR; TCRdb lists only in-frame clones, some missing. The top ten clones hold roughly a tenth of a sample with under 50,000 clones, approximately 90% of them seen once. The germline CDR1 and CDR2 sequences are MDHEN and SYDVKM. V was trimmed by 6 bases and J by 5 bases, leaving 19 bases between them. This CDR3 is built from 15 residues. This specimen belongs to a study of CD4 T cells in relation to SARS-CoV-2 and coronaviruses. Study conclusions and caveats: The cross-reactivity analysis covered only spike protein, not other viral proteins. Roughly 69% of donors had memory CD4+ clonotypes crossrecognizing SARS-CoV-2 and common cold coronavirus spike. Culture-expanded clones reflect memory recall rather than primary priming during culture.

The sample taken for sequencing was memory CD4+ T cells from PBMCs. V usage is TRBV28 and J usage is TRBJ1-2, with D maybe TRBD1 (6 bases). The source of this sequence is an adult with COVID-19. In DNA form, the CDR3 reads TGTGCCAGCAGCTCAGGAGGGGGGGCTACATATGGCTACACCTTC. Protein product: CASSSGGGATYGYTF.